Below, 30 T cell receptor beta chains from the same sample are listed, as sequenced in a study of Graves' ophthalmopathy and Graves' hyperthyroidism. Amplified TCR beta CDR3 regions were obtained using RNA transcripts as template. An initial RT-PCR round employing HTBI primers preceded a second-round multiplex PCR. Each CDR3 protein is one row after TCRdb ran MiXCR on the multiplex PCR reads. Among hundreds of thousands of distinct CDR3 sequences listed, around 21% were seen once. The sample taken for sequencing was peripheral blood. These receptors all come from a woman under 30 with stable Graves' hyperthyroidism.

The chain employs TRBV2 and TRBJ1-5; D remains unclear. Deletions cut 2 bases from V and 7 bases from J, with 9 bases between. This CDR3 region has 13 residues. CDR1 and CDR2 (germline): SNHLY, FYNNEI. This CDR3 is CASSESLGQPQHF. In DNA, the CDR3 is TGTGCCAGCAGTGAATCGTTGGGACAGCCCCAGCATTTT.

At least ten counts were recorded for this clonotype. This chain uses TRBV5-1 with TRBJ2-7, with D maybe TRBD2 (5 bases). The V gene's germline CDR1 is SGHRS and CDR2 YFSETQ. This CDR3 region has 14 residues. Trimming cost V 6 bases and J 0 bases, with 13 bases left between them. The CDR3 region has the DNA TGCGCCAGCAATGGAGGCAGTCACTCCTACGAGCAGTACTTC. This codes for CASNGGSHSYEQYF.

This clonotype showed up many times. The V call is TRBV5-4, the J call TRBJ1-2; 7 nucleotides match TRBD1. V shed 0 bases and J 4 bases; nucleotides not matched to a gene: 15. The CDR3 runs 18 residues. Germline V lookup: CDR1 SGHNT, CDR2 YYREEE (reference sequence). CDR3 loop: CASSLAGYGGGAGYGYTF. CDR3 bases: TGTGCCAGCAGCTTGGCCGGATATGGAGGGGGCGCTGGCTATGGCTACACCTTC.

This clonotype was seen many times. The J gene is TRBJ2-7, the V gene TRBV12-3 or TRBV12-4; the match to TRBD2 covers 13 bases. V lost 1 base and J lost 2; bases outside the gene matches: 5. This CDR3 is built from 17 residues. CDR3 bases: TGTGCCAGCAGTTTAGAACTAGCGGGAGGGTTCCCCTACGAGCAGTACTTC. Its protein is CASSLELAGGFPYEQYF.

In its sample, this clonotype was seen many times. The chain recombines TRBV20-1 with TRBJ2-5; 14 bases are a match to TRBD2. With 6 bases clipped from V and 5 bases from J, the junction kept 11 bases outside the gene matches. This CDR3 has 16 amino acids. Germline CDR1 and CDR2: DFQATT and SNEGSKA (reference sequence). The CDR3 DNA reads as TGCAGTGCCCGAAAGACTAGCGGGGGGGCCGGGGAGACCCAGTACTTC. It codes for CSARKTSGGAGETQYF.

There are many counts of this clonotype. V usage is TRBV3-1 and J usage is TRBJ2-4; 11 nucleotides align to TRBD1. The V gene end was trimmed by 5 bases and the J gene end by 7 bases; junction bases not matched to a gene: 4. There are 14 residues in the CDR3. From germline, CDR1 is LGHDT and CDR2 YNNKEL (reference sequence). The CDR3 DNA follows: TGTGCCAGCAGCACCCGGGACAGGGGGAACATTCAGTACTTC. Its translation is CASSTRDRGNIQYF. Filled out from reference TRBV3-1 and TRBJ2-4, the complete variable domain reads DTAVSQTPKYLVTQMGNDKSIKCEQNLGHDTMYWYKQDSKKFLKIMFSYNNKELIINETVPNRFSPKSPDKAHLNLHINSLELGDSAVYFCASSTRDRGNIQYFGAGTRLSVL.

The gene calls are TRBV5-7 and TRBJ2-7; D is perhaps TRBD2 (6 bases). TRBV5-7 is marked as an open reading frame, function uncertain. This CDR3 spans 13 amino acids. Trimming took off 3 bases at V and 4 bases at J, with 11 bases between the two ends. The CDR3 coding sequence is TGTGCCAGCAGCTACCCGGGACTGTACGAGCAGTACTTC. It translates to CASSYPGLYEQYF.

This clonotype was counted many times. The rearrangement uses TRBV9 and TRBJ1-1; no clear D. This CDR3 spans 15 amino acids. Germline V lookup: CDR1 SGDLS, CDR2 YYNGEE. Trimming removed 4 bases at V and 0 bases at J, with 13 bases between. The chain's CDR3 is CASSLSAVMNTEAFF. DNA of the CDR3: TGTGCCAGCAGCCTCTCGGCGGTCATGAACACTGAAGCTTTCTTT.

For this clonotype: This may be a read error, as it is one base from a much larger clone. This CDR3 fails to terminate in the conserved phenylalanine or tryptophan, so it likely reflects a read error. This sequence joins TRBV7-9 and TRBJ1-1; 7 bases line up with TRBD1. From germline, CDR1 is SEHNR and CDR2 FQNEAQ (reference sequence). The CDR3 is made up of 13 amino acids. The CDR3 protein is CASKKTGKAEAFV. CDR3 nucleotides: TGTGCCAGCAAGAAGACAGGGAAGGCTGAGGCTTTCGTT.

The chain links TRBV30 to TRBJ1-1; 7 bases map to TRBD1. In germline, CDR1 is GTSNPN, CDR2 SVGIG (reference sequence). J gave up 10 bases and V 5 bases, and 10 bases lay outside the gene matches. The CDR3 contains 12 residues. The CDR3 reads CAWAPTHRGAFF. In DNA form, the CDR3 reads TGTGCCTGGGCCCCGACCCACAGGGGAGCTTTCTTT.

This clonotype was seen repeatedly, ten times or more. The V gene is TRBV28, the J gene TRBJ2-2, with 10 bases fitting TRBD2. CDR1 is MDHEN and CDR2 is SYDVKM in the germline V gene. Losses at the gene ends were 5 bases for V and 6 bases for J; bases not matched to a gene: 6. The CDR3 spans 15 residues. The CDR3 region has the DNA TGTGCCAGCAGTGTAGATCTAGCGGGAGCCGGGGAGCTGTTTTTT. Protein: CASSVDLAGAGELFF.

A single count supports this clonotype. The gene calls are TRBV4-1 and TRBJ2-7; D not certain. V gave up 0 bases and J gave up 5 bases, with 14 bases separating them. CDR1 is MGHRA and CDR2 is YSYEKL in the germline V gene. The length of the CDR3 is 15 residues. The CDR3 here is CASSQDGPPKDEQYF. CDR3 nucleotides: TGCGCCAGCAGCCAAGATGGCCCCCCGAAGGACGAGCAGTACTTC.

This clonotype was detected ten times or more. The chain joins TRBV12-3 or TRBV12-4 to TRBJ2-2; D possibly corresponds to TRBD1 (5 bases). The germline V and J ends were trimmed by 6 bases and 1 base, with 9 bases remaining between them. This CDR3 contains 14 residues. DNA of the CDR3: TGTGCCAGCAGACAACAGGAGAACACCGGGGAGCTGTTTTTT. Protein product: CASRQQENTGELFF.

This clonotype was picked up many times. The J gene is TRBJ2-7, the V gene TRBV15; possibly TRBD1 for D (6 bases). Trimming pared 2 bases from V and 3 bases from J, leaving 8 bases between. The CDR3 is 13 amino acids. CDR1 is LNHNV, CDR2 YYDKDF, per germline (reference sequence). The DNA for the CDR3 is TGTGCCACCAGCAGAAAACAGGGCTACGAGCAGTACTTC. It translates to CATSRKQGYEQYF.

This clonotype has ten or more counts. The genes are TRBV20-1 and TRBJ2-5, with a weak D call TRBD2 (6 bases). In germline, CDR1 is DFQATT, CDR2 SNEGSKA (reference sequence). V was pared by 3 bases and J by 5 bases, with 16 bases between. CDR3 length equals 14 residues. The CDR3 loop reads CSASRGGIQETQYF. Written as DNA, the CDR3 is TGCAGTGCTAGCCGAGGCGGGATTCAGGAGACCCAGTACTTC.

V is TRBV6-2 or TRBV6-3 and J is TRBJ2-7; D unresolved. Trimming took off 4 bases at V and 2 bases at J, with 6 bases between the two ends. CDR3 length: 12 amino acids. The V gene's germline CDR1 is MNHEY and CDR2 SVGEGT. The CDR3 sequence: CASSSSTYEQYF. Here the CDR3 DNA reads TGTGCCAGCAGTTCTTCTACCTACGAGCAGTACTTC.

This clonotype was observed at least ten times. V gene TRBV7-8 combines with J gene TRBJ1-5; 8 bases align to TRBD1. V shed 0 bases, J shed 4 bases, and the junction held 11 bases outside the gene matches. The germline CDR1 and CDR2 sequences are SGHVS and FQNEAQ. The CDR3 loop spans 18 amino acids. This CDR3 is CASSLANAGTGLNQPQHF. Here the CDR3 DNA reads TGTGCCAGCAGCTTAGCCAATGCTGGGACAGGCCTAAATCAGCCCCAGCATTTT.

This clonotype was detected many times. Mismatch with germline at one junction end may stem from a read error. This chain links TRBV24-1 with TRBJ2-2, with D tentatively TRBD1 or TRBD2 (5 bases each). Germline values: CDR1 KGHDR, CDR2 SFDVKD. The CDR3 has 15 residues. In DNA form, the CDR3 reads TGTGCCACCAGTGATGTAAACAGGAACACCGGGGAGCTGCTTTTT. Translated: CATSDVNRNTGELLF.

At least ten counts were recorded for this clonotype. This chain uses TRBV19 with TRBJ1-2, with D tentatively TRBD1 (6 bases). V gave up 5 bases and J gave up 5 bases, with 15 bases separating them. Germline lookup yields CDR1 LNHDA and CDR2 SQIVND (reference sequence). The length of the CDR3 is 14 residues. The DNA of the CDR3 is TGTGCCAGTAGTTTCAGCCAGGGGAGGTATGGCTACACCTTC. This encodes CASSFSQGRYGYTF.

In this sample, this clonotype turned up many times. This chain joins TRBV24-1 and TRBJ2-2; 9 nucleotides line up with TRBD1. Germline CDR1 reads KGHDR; CDR2 reads SFDVKD. This CDR3 region has 14 residues. J was trimmed by 4 bases and V by 11 bases; bases with no gene match: 7. The CDR3 coding sequence is TGTGCCAACTCCGGACAGGGGAGCACCGGGGAGCTGTTTTTT. This codes for CANSGQGSTGELFF.

This clonotype has at least ten counts. The chain recombines TRBV5-6 with TRBJ1-2; no clear D gene. Germline V CDR1 and CDR2: SGHDT, YYEEEE. V lost 2 bases and J 2 bases, leaving 4 bases between the germline ends. CDR3 size: 12 residues. The CDR3 is CASSFDNYGYTF. The CDR3, as DNA: TGTGCCAGCAGCTTCGACAACTATGGCTACACCTTC.

The chain combines TRBV12-3 or TRBV12-4 with TRBJ1-1; D is unresolved. V lost 5 bases and J 4 bases, leaving 11 bases between the germline ends. There are 13 residues in the CDR3. CDR3 protein: CASSPPIRTEAFF. CDR3 bases: TGTGCCAGCAGTCCACCCATCCGCACTGAAGCTTTCTTT.

At least ten counts were recorded for this clonotype. This chain links TRBV20-1 with TRBJ2-5, with 9 bases aligning to TRBD2. Trimming cost V 6 bases and J 2 bases; bases outside gene matches: 7. The CDR3 totals 14 residues. Germline V gene sequence: CDR1 DFQATT, CDR2 SNEGSKA (reference sequence). Here the CDR3 reads CSATSGLPQETQYF. CDR3 nucleotide sequence: TGCAGTGCCACTAGCGGGCTACCTCAAGAGACCCAGTACTTC.

The table lists this clonotype with many counts. DNA for the CDR3: TGTGCCAGCAGCTCCACAGGGGTCAGAGAGGAGACCCAGTACTTC. Its protein is CASSSTGVREETQYF. This chain connects TRBV28 to TRBJ2-5, with 7 bases that match TRBD1. The CDR3 has 15 amino acids. In germline, CDR1 is MDHEN, CDR2 SYDVKM. V shed 6 bases, J shed 5 bases, and the junction held 12 bases outside the gene matches.

The gene calls are TRBV3-1 and TRBJ1-5; D gene uncertain. V was shortened by 0 bases and J by 4 bases, with 7 bases between the two germline ends. In germline, CDR1 is LGHDT, CDR2 YNNKEL (reference sequence). The length of the CDR3 is 14 residues. In DNA form, the CDR3 reads TGTGCCAGCAGCCAAGACGGCAGAAATCAGCCCCAGCATTTT. Protein sequence: CASSQDGRNQPQHF.

Ten or more counts support this clonotype. A much larger clone lies a single base off, so this may be a read error. The rearrangement joins TRBV27 to TRBJ2-5; 7 bases are a match to TRBD1. Germline V gene data show CDR1 as MNHEY and CDR2 as SMNVEV (reference sequence). The trim removed 3 bases at V and 3 bases at J, leaving 4 bases unmatched. The CDR3 is 14 residues long. The CDR3 here is CASSFRQGEETQYF. The CDR3 DNA follows: TGTGCCAGCAGTTTCCGACAGGGCGAAGAGACCCAGTACTTC.

The table lists this clonotype with many counts. The chain joins TRBV25-1 to TRBJ2-5; TRBD2 matches 11 bases. The CDR3 sequence is 18 residues long. In germline, CDR1 is MGHDK, CDR2 SYGVNS. Trimming removed 2 bases from V and 3 bases from J; junction bases left unmatched: 11. CDR3: CASSERGASGRIKETQYF. The CDR3 DNA sequence: TGTGCCAGCAGTGAAAGGGGGGCTAGCGGGAGGATTAAAGAGACCCAGTACTTC.

This clonotype was seen ten or more times. V usage is TRBV6-1 and J usage is TRBJ2-4; a weak D match, TRBD2 (6 bases). The CDR3 totals 15 residues. V lost 1 base to trimming and J lost 8 bases, with 15 bases between them. CDR1 MNHNS and CDR2 SASEGT come from the germline V gene. The CDR3 protein is CASSEDWRAGDIQYF. As DNA, the CDR3 is TGTGCCAGCAGTGAAGATTGGAGGGCCGGGGACATTCAGTACTTC.

This clonotype was observed at least ten times. The chain recombines TRBV24-1 with TRBJ2-5, with 8 bases matching TRBD1. V lost 6 bases to trimming and J lost 2 bases; unmatched junction nucleotides: 7. This CDR3 has 15 amino acids. Germline V gene data show CDR1 as KGHDR and CDR2 as SFDVKD. In DNA, the CDR3 is TGTGCCACCAGTCCGACCGGACAGGGTCAAGAGACCCAGTACTTC. Protein sequence: CATSPTGQGQETQYF.

This chain links TRBV19 with TRBJ1-5; D gene uncertain. Germline lookup yields CDR1 LNHDA and CDR2 SQIVND (reference sequence). CDR3 length equals 14 residues. The V gene lost 3 bases and the J gene lost 0 bases, with 6 bases spanning the gap. The CDR3 DNA follows: TGTGCCAGTAGTATTGAGTATAGCAATCAGCCCCAGCATTTT. Translating it yields CASSIEYSNQPQHF.